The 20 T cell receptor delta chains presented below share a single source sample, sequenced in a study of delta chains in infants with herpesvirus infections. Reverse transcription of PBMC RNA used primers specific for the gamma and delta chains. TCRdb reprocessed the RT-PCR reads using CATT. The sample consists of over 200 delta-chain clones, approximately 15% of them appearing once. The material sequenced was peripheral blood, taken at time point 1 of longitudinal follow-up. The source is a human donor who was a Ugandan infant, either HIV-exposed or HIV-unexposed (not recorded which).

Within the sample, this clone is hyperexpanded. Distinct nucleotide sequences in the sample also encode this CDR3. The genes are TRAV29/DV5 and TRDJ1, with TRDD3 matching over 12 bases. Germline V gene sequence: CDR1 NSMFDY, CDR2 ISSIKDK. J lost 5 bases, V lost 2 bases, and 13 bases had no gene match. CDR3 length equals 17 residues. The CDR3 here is CAASAQGLGDTGDKLIF. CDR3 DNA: TGTGCAGCAAGTGCTCAGGGGCTGGGGGATACGGGGGATAAACTCATCTTT.

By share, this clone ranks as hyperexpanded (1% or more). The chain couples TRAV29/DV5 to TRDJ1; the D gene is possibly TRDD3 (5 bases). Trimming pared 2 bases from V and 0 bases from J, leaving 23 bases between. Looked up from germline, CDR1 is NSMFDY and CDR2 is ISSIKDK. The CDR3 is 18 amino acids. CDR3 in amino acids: CAASPNTGGFSYTDKLIF. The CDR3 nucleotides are TGTGCAGCAAGTCCAAACACAGGGGGTTTTTCGTACACCGATAAACTCATCTTT. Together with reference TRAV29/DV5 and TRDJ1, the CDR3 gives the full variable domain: DQQVKQNSPSLSVQEGRISILNCDYTNSMFDYFLWYKKYPAEGPTFLISISSIKDKNEDGRFTVFLNKSAKHLSLHIVPSQPGDSAVYFCAASPNTGGFSYTDKLIFGKGTRVTVEP.

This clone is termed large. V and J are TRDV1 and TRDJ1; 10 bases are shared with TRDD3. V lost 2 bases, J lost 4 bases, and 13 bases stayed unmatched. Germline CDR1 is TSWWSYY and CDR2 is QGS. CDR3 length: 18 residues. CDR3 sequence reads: CALGEVRYWGIGGDKLIF. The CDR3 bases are TGTGCTCTTGGGGAAGTCAGGTACTGGGGGATCGGAGGCGATAAACTCATCTTT.

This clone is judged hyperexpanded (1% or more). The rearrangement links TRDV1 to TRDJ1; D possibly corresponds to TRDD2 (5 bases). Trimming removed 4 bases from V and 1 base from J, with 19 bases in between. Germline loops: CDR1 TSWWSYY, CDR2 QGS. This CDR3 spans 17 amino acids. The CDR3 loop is CALGGPPSVRGTDKLIF. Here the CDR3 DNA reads TGTGCTCTTGGGGGTCCCCCTTCGGTCAGGGGCACCGATAAACTCATCTTT.

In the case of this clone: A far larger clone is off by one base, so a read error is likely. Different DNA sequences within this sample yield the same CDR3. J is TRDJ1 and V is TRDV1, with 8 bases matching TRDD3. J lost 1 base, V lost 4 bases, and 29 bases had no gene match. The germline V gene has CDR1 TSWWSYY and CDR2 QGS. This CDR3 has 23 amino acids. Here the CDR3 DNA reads TGTGCTCTTGGGGGACCCCCAGGCCTTCCACTGTACTGGGGGGTTACAATCACCGATAAACTCATCTTT. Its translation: CALGGPPGLPLYWGVTITDKLIF.

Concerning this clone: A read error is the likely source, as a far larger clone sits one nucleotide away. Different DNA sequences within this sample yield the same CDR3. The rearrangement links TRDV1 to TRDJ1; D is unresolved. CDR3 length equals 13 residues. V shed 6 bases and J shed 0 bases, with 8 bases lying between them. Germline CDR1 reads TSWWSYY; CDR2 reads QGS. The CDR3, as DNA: TGTGCTCTTGGTCCACAGTACACCGATAAACTCATCTTT. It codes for CALGPQYTDKLIF.

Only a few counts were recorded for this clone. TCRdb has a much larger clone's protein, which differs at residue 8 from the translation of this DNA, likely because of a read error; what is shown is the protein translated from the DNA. CDR3 region: CALGELILLFVLGDMGLTAQLFF. Here the CDR3 DNA reads TGTGCTCTTGGGGAACTAATCCTACTCTTTGTACTGGGGGATATGGGTTTGACAGCACAACTCTTCTTT. This chain links TRDV1 with TRDJ2; 11 positions agree with TRDD3. Germline trimming cut 0 bases from V and 1 base from J; bases unmatched to any gene: 19. In germline, CDR1 is TSWWSYY, CDR2 QGS. There are 23 residues in the CDR3.

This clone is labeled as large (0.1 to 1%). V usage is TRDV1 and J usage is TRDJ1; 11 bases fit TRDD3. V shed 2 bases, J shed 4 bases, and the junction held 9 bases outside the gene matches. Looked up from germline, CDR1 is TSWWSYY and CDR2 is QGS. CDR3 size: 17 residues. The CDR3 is CALGEERNWGIDDKLIF. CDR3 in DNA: TGTGCTCTTGGGGAAGAAAGAAACTGGGGGATAGACGATAAACTCATCTTT.

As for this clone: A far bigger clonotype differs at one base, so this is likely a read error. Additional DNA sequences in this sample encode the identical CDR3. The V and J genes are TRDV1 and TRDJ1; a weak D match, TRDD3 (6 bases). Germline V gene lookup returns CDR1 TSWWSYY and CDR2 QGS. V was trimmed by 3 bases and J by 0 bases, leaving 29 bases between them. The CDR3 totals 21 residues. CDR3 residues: CALGDLALPTMGGFYTDKLIF. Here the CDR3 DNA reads TGTGCTCTTGGGGACCTAGCCCTGCCTACGATGGGGGGTTTCTACACCGATAAACTCATCTTT.

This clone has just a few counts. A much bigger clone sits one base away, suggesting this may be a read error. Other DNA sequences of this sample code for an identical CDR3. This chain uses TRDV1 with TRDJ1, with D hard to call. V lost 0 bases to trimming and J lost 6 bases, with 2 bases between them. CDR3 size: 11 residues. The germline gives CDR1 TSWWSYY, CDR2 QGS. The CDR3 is CALGELHKLIF. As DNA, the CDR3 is TGTGCTCTTGGGGAACTGCATAAACTCATCTTT.

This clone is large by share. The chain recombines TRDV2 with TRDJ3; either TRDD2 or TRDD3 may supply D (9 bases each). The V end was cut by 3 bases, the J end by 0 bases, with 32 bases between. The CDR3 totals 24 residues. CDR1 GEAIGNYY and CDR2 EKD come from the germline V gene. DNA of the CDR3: TGTGCCTGTGACCCCATCCTTCCTACGGGGATACGCCCTCCATTCTCCTGGGACACCCGACAGATGTTTTTC. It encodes CACDPILPTGIRPPFSWDTRQMFF.

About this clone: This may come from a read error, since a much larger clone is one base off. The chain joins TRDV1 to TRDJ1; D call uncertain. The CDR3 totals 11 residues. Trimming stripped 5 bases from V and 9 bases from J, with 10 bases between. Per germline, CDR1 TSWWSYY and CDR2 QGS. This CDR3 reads CALGNPVQLIF. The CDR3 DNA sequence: TGTGCTCTTGGGAACCCCGTCCAACTCATCTTT.

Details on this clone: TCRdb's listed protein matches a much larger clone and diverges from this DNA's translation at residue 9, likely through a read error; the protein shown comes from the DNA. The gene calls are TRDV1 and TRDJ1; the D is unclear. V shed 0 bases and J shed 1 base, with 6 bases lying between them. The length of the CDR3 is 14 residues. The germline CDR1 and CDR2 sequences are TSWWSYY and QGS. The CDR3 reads CALGELALTDKLIF. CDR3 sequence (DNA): TGTGCTCTTGGGGAACTGGCCCTCACCGATAAACTCATCTTT.

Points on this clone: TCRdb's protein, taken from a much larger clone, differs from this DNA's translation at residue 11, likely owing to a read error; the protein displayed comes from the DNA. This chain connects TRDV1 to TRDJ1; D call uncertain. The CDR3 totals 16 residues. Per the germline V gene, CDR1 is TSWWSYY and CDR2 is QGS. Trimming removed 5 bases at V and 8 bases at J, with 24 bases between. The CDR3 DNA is TGTGCTCTTGGGTCCTTTCCAGATTTGGCCACTCGAAAACTCATCTTT. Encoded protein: CALGSFPDLATRKLIF.

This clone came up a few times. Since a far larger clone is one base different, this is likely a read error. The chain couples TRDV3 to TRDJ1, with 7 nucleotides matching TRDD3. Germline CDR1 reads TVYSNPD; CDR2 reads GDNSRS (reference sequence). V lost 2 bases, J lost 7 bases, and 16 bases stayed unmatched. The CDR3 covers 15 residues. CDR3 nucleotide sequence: TGTGCCTTTGGTACTGGGGTTCTTGGCAAGCGTAAACTCATCTTT. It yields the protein CAFGTGVLGKRKLIF.

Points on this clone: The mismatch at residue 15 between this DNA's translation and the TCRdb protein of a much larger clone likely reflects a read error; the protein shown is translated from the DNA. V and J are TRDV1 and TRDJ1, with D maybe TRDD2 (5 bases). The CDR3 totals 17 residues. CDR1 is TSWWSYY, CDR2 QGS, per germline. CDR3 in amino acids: CALGGPPSVRGTDKHIF. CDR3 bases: TGTGCTCTTGGGGGTCCCCCTTCGGTCAGGGGCACCGATAAACACATCTTT.

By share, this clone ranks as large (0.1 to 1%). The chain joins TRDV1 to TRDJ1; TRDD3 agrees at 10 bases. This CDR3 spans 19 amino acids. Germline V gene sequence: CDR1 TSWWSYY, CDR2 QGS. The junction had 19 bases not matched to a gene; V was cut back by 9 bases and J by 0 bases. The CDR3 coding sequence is TGTGCTCTCCCGTTTCCTTTACTTGGTACTGGGGGATACACCGATAAACTCATCTTT. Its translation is CALPFPLLGTGGYTDKLIF.

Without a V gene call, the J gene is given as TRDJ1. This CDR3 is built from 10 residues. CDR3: CASGTDKLIF. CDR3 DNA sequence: TGCGCAAGCGGTACCGATAAACTCATCTTT.

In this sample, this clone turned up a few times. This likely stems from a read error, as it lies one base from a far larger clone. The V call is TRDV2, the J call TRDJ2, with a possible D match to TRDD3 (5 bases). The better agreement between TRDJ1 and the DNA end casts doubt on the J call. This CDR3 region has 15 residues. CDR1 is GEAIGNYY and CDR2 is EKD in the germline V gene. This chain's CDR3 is CACDNSGRGRDKLIF. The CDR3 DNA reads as TGTGCATGTGATAATTCGGGGCGGGGACGAGATAAACTCATCTTT.

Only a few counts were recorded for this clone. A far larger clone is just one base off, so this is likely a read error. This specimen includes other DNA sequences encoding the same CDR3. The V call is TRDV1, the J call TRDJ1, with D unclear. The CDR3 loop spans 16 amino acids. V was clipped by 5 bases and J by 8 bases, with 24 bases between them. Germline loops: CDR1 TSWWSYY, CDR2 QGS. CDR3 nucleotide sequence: TGTGCTCTTGGGTCCTTTCCAGATTTGGCCGCGCGAAAACTCATCTTT. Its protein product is CALGSFPDLAARKLIF.